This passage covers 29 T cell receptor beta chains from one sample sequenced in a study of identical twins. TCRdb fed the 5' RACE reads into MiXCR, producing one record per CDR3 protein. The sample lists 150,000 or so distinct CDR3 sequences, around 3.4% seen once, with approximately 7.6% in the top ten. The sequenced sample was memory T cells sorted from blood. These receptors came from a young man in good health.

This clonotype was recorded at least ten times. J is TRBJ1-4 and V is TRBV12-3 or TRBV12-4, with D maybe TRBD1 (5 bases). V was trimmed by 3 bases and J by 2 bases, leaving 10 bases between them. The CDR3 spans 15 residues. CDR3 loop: CASSLARGTNEKLFF. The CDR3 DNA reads TGTGCCAGCAGTTTGGCCCGGGGGACTAATGAAAAACTGTTTTTT.

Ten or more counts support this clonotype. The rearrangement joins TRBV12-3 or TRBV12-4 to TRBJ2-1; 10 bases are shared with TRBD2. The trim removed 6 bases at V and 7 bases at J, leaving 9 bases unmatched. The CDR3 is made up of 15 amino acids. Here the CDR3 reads CASREPAGGWNEQFF. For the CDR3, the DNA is TGTGCCAGCAGGGAGCCAGCGGGAGGGTGGAATGAGCAGTTCTTC.

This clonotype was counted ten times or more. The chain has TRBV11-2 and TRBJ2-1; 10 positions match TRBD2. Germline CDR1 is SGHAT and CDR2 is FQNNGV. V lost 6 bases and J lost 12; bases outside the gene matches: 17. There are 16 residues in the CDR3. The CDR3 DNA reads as TGTGCCAGCAGTCAACTAGCGGGAACGGACGACCTCGGGCAGTTCTTC. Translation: CASSQLAGTDDLGQFF.

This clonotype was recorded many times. CDR3 region: CASRAEGDLNEQFF. The CDR3, as DNA: TGTGCCAGCAGGGCGGAGGGTGATCTCAATGAGCAGTTCTTC. This sequence joins TRBV11-1 and TRBJ2-1, with a tentative D call TRBD2 (6 bases). The CDR3 is made up of 14 amino acids. Germline CDR1 is SGHAT and CDR2 is FQDESV (reference sequence). Between the trimmed V and J ends, which lost 6 bases and 6 bases, there was a span of 15 bases. Variable domain in full (rest from reference TRBV11-1 and TRBJ2-1): EAEVAQSPRYKITEKSQAVAFWCDPISGHATLYWYRQILGQGPELLVQFQDESVVDDSQLPKDRFSAERLKGVDSTLKIQPAELGDSAMYLCASRAEGDLNEQFFGPGTRLTVL.

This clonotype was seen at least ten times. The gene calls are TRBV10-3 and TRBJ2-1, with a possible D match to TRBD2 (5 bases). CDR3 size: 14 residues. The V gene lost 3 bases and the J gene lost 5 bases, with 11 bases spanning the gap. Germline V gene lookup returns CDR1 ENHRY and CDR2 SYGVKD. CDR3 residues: CAISDVTKNNEQFF. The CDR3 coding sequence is TGTGCCATCAGTGATGTGACTAAAAACAATGAGCAGTTCTTC.

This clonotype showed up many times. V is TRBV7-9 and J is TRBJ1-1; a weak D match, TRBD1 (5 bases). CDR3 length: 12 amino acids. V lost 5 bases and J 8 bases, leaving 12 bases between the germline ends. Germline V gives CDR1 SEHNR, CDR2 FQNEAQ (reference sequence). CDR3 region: CASSTQGFEAFF. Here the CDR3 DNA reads TGTGCCAGCAGCACTCAGGGTTTCGAAGCTTTCTTT.

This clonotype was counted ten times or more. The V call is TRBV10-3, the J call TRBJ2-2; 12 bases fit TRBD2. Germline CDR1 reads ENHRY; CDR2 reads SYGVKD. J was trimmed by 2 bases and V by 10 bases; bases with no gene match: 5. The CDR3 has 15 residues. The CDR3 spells CATSTSGRNTGELFF. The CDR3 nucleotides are TGTGCCACCTCGACTAGCGGGAGAAACACCGGGGAGCTGTTTTTT.

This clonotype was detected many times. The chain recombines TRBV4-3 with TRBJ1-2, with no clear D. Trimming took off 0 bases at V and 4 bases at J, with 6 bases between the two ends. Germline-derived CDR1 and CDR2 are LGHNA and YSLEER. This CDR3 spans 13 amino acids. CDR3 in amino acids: CASSQDVGYGYTF. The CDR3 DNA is TGCGCCAGCAGCCAAGATGTAGGCTATGGCTACACCTTC.

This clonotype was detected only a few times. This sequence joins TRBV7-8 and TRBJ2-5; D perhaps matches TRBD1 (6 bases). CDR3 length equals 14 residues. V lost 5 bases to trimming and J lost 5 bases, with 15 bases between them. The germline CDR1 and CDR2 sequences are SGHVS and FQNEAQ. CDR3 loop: CASSLSQGAETQYF. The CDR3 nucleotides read TGTGCCAGCAGCCTCTCACAGGGCGCGGAGACCCAGTACTTC.

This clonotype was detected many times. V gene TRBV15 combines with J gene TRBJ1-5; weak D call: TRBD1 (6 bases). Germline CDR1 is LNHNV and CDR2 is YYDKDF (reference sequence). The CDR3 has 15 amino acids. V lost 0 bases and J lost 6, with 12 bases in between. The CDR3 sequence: CATSRDRGEGQPQHF. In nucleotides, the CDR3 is TGTGCCACCAGCAGAGATAGGGGGGAGGGTCAGCCCCAGCATTTT.

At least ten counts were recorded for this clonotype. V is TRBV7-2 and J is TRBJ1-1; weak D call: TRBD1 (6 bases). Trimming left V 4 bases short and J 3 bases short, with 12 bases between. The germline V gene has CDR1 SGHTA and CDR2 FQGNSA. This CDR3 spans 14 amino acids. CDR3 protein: CASSSQGMDTEAFF. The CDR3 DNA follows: TGTGCCAGCAGCTCGCAGGGGATGGACACTGAAGCTTTCTTT. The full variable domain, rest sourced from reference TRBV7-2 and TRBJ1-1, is GAGVSQSPSNKVTEKGKDVELRCDPISGHTALYWYRQSLGQGLEFLIYFQGNSAPDKSGLPSDRFSAERTGGSVSTLTIQRTQQEDSAVYLCASSSQGMDTEAFFGQGTRLTVV.

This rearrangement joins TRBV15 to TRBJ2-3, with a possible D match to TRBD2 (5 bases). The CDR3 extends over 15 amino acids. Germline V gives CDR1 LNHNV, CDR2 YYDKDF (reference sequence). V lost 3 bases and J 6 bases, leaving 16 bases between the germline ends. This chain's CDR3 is CATSSGLTSTDTQYF. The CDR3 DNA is TGTGCCACCAGCAGCGGACTCACCTCGACCGATACGCAGTATTTT.

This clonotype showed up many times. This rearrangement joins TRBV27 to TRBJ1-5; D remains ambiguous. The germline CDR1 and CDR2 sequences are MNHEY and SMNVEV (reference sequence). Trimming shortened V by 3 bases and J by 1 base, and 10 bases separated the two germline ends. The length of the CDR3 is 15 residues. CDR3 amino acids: CASSLNGESNQPQHF. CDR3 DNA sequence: TGTGCCAGCAGTTTGAATGGGGAAAGCAATCAGCCCCAGCATTTT.

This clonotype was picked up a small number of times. The CDR3, as DNA: TGTGCCAGCAGCCGAGACAGGAATCAGCCCCAGCATTTT. Protein product: CASSRDRNQPQHF. This chain joins TRBV27 and TRBJ1-5, with a tentative D call TRBD1 (6 bases). Deletions cut 6 bases from V and 4 bases from J, with 10 bases between. CDR3 length: 13 residues. In germline, CDR1 is MNHEY, CDR2 SMNVEV (reference sequence).

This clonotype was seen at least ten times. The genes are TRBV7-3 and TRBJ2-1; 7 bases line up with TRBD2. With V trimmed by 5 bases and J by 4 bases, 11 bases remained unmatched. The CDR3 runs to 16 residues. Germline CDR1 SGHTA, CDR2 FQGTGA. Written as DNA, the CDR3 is TGTGCCAGCAGCGAGGCCTCAGCGGGATCTTACAATGAGCAGTTCTTC. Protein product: CASSEASAGSYNEQFF.

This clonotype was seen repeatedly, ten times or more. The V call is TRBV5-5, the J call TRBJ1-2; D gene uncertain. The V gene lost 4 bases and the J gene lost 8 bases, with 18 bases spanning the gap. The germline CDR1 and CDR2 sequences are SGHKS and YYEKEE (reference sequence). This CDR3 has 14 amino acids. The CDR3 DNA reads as TGTGCCAGCAGCCCCAGGACGGAACTATGGGGCTACACCTTC. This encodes CASSPRTELWGYTF.

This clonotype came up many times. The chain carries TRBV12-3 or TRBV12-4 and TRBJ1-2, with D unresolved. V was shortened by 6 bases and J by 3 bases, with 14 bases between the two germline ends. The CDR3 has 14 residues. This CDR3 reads CASSQVVSHYGYTF. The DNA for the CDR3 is TGTGCCAGCAGCCAAGTCGTATCTCACTATGGCTACACCTTC.

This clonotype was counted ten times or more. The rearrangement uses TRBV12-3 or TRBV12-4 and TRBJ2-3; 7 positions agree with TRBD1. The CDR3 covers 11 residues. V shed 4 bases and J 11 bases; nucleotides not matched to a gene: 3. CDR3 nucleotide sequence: TGTGCCAGCAGTTGGGACAGCAGGCAGTATTTT. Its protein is CASSWDSRQYF.

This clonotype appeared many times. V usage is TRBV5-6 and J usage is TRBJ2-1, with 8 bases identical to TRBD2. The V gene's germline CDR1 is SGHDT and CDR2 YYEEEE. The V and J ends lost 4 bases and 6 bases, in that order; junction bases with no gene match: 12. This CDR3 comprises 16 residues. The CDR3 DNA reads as TGTGCCAGCAGCAACGGACTAGCAAGTTACTTCAATGAGCAGTTCTTC. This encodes CASSNGLASYFNEQFF.

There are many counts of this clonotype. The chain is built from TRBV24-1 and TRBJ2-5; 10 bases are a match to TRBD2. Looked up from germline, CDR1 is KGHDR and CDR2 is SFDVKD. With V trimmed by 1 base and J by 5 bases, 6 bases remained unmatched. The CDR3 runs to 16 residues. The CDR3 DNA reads TGTGCCACCAGTGATTTTGCCTCTAGCGGGAGTGAGACCCAGTACTTC. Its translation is CATSDFASSGSETQYF.

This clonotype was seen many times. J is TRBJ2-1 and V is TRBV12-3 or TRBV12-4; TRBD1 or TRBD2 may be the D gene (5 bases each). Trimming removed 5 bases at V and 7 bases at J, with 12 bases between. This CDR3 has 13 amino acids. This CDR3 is CASSPGTANEQFF. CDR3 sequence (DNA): TGTGCCAGCAGTCCCGGGACCGCAAATGAGCAGTTCTTC.

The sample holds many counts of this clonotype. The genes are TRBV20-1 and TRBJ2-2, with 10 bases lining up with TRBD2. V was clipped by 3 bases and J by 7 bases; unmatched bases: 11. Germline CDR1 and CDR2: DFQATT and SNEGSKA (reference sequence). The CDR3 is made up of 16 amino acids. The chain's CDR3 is CSASPRLAGVHGELFF. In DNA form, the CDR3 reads TGCAGTGCTAGCCCCAGGCTAGCGGGAGTACACGGGGAGCTGTTTTTT.

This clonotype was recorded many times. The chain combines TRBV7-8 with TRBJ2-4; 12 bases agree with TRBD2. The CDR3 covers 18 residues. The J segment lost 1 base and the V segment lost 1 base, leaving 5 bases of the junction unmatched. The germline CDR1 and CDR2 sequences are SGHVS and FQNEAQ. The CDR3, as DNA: TGTGCCAGCAGCTTAGTTGGTACTAGCGGGAGGGCCAAAAACATTCAGTACTTC. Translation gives CASSLVGTSGRAKNIQYF.

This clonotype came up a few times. The CDR3 nucleotides are TGCGCCAGCAGGTTCGAGGAGGGGAGGACAAAACTGTTTTTT. It yields the protein CASRFEEGRTKLFF. The genes are TRBV5-1 and TRBJ1-4, with a tentative D call TRBD1 (5 bases). The germline V and J ends were trimmed by 5 bases and 10 bases, with 18 bases remaining between them. This CDR3 region has 14 residues. The V gene's germline CDR1 is SGHRS and CDR2 YFSETQ. Based on the CDR3 plus reference TRBV5-1 and TRBJ1-4, the full variable domain is KAGVTQTPRYLIKTRGQQVTLSCSPISGHRSVSWYQQTPGQGLQFLFEYFSETQRNKGNFPGRFSGRQFSNSRSEMNVSTLELGDSALYLCASRFEEGRTKLFFGSGTQLSVL.

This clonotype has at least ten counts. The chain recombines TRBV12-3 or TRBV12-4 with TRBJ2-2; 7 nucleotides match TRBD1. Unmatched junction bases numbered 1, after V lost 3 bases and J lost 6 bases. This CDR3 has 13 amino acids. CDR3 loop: CASSFTGAGELFF. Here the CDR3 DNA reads TGTGCCAGCAGTTTTACAGGGGCCGGGGAGCTGTTTTTT.

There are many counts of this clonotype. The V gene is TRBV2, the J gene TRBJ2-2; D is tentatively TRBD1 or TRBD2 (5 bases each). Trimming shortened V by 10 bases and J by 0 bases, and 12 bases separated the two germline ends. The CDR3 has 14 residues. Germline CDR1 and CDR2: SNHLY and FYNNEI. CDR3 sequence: CATRGTSNTGELFF. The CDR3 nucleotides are TGTGCCACGAGAGGGACCTCGAACACCGGGGAGCTGTTTTTT.

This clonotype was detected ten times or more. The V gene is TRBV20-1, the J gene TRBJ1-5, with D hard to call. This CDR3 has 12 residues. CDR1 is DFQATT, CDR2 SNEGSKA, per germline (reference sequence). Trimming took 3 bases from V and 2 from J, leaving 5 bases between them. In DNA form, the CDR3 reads TGCAGTGCTAGTAGGGGCAATCAGCCCCAGCATTTT. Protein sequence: CSASRGNQPQHF.

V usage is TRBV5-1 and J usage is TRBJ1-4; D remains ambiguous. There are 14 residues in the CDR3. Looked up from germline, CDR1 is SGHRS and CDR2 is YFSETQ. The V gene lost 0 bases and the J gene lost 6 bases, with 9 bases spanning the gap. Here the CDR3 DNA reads TGCGCCAGCAGCTTGGCAGCGGGGTATGAAAAACTGTTTTTT. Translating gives CASSLAAGYEKLFF.

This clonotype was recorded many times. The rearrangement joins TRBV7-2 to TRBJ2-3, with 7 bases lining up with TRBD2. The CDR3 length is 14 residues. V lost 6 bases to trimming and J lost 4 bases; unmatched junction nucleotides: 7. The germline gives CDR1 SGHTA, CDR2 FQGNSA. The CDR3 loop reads CASREGGRADTQYF. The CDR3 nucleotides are TGTGCCAGCAGGGAAGGCGGGAGAGCAGATACGCAGTATTTT.